The clone carrying this T cell receptor (beta chain) was picked up many times. Its antigen remains unidentified. The read comes to an end 3 residues before the CDR3 does, leaving the germline J gene to fill in the end. The data derive from a study of T cell clonality in common variable immunodeficiency. Findings of the study overall: Compared with healthy controls, CVID subjects showed increased TCRbeta clonality, mostly in about a third. Links between repertoire features and CVID complications were heterogeneity-limited.

Sequencing input was equivalent genomic DNA from CVID and controls. The protocol was immunoSEQ multiplex PCR, while the TCRdb copy is restricted to in-frame clones and leaves out a portion. Singletons are absent from the sample, which has under 40,000 clones. Germline assignment: CDR1 SGHVS and CDR2 FNYEAQ. The CDR3 is 15 residues long. V was pared by 5 bases and J by 4 bases, with 9 bases of the junction left unmatched. Sequencing was carried out using peripheral blood mononuclear cells. The origin of this receptor is a person between 18 and 69 years old in good health. This chain joins TRBV7-6 and TRBJ2-5, with 8 nucleotides matching TRBD1. The CDR3 sequence: CASSPRTGMAETQYF. The DNA read from the CDR3 is TGTGCCAGCAGCCCCAGGACAGGGATGGCAGAGACC.